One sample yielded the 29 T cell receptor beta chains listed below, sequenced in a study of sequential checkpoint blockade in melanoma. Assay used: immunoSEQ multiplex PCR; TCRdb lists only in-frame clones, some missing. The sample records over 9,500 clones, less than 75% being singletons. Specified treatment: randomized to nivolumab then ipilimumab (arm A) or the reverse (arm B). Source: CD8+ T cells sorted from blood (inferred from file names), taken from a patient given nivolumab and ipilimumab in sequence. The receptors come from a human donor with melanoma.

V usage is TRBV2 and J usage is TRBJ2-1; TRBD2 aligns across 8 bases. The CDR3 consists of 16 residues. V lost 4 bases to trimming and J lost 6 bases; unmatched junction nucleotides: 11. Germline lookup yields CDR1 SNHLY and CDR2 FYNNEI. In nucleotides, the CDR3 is TGTGCCAGCAGTGCTGACTGGCGGGGGGCGGGCAATGAGCAGTTCTTC. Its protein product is CASSADWRGAGNEQFF.

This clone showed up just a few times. CDR3 DNA: TGTGCCAGCAGCGTAGGAAGCGGGCCCGGGGTGGAGCAGTACTTC. Translating gives CASSVGSGPGVEQYF. The genes are TRBV9 and TRBJ2-7, with a tentative D call TRBD2 (6 bases). The germline CDR1 and CDR2 sequences are SGDLS and YYNGEE. CDR3 length: 15 residues. Trimming cost V 0 bases and J 7 bases, with 17 bases left between them.

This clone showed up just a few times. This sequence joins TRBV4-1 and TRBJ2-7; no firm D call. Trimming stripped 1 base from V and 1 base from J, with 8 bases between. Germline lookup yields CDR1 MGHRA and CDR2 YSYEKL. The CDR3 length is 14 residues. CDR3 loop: CASSQGAVSYEQYF. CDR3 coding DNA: TGCGCCAGCAGCCAAGGGGCAGTGTCCTACGAGCAGTACTTC.

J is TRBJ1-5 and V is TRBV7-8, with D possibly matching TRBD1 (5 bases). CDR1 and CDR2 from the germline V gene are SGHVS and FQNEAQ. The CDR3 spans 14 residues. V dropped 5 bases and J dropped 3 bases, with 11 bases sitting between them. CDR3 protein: CASSPRVPNQPQHF. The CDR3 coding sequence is TGTGCCAGCAGCCCCAGGGTCCCCAATCAGCCCCAGCATTTT.

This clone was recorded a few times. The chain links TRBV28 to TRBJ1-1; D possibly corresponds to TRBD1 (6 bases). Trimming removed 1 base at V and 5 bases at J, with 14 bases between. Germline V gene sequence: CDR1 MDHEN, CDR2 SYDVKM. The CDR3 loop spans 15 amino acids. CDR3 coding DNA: TGTGCCAGCAGTTTATTACAGGGCCCTAAGACTGAAGCTTTCTTT. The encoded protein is CASSLLQGPKTEAFF.

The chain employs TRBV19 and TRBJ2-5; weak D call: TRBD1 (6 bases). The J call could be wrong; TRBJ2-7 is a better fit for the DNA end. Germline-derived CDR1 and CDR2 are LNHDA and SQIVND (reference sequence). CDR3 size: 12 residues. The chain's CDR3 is CASSLTGYEQYF. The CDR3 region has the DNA TGTGCCAGTAGCTTGACAGGCTACGAGCAGTACTTC.

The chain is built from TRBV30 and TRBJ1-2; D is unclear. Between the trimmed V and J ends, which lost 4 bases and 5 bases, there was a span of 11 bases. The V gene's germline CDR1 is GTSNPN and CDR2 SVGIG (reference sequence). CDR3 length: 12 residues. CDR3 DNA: TGTGCCTGGACTGCCCGGTGGTATGGCTACACCTTC. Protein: CAWTARWYGYTF.

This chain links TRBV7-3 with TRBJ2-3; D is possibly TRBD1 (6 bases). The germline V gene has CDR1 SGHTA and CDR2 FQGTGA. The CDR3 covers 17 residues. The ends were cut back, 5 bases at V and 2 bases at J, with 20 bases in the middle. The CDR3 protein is CASSTASGVGNTDTQYF. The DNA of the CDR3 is TGTGCCAGCAGCACTGCCTCAGGGGTCGGTAACACAGATACGCAGTATTTT.

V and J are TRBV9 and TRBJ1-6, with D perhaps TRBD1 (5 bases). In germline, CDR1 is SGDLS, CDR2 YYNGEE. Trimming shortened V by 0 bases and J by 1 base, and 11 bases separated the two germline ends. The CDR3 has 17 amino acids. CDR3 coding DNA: TGTGCCAGCAGCGTAGATGGGGGGGAATCCTATAATTCACCCCTCCACTTT. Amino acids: CASSVDGGESYNSPLHF. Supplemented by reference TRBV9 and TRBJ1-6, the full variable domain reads DSGVTQTPKHLITATGQRVTLRCSPRSGDLSVYWYQQSLDQGLQFLIQYYNGEERAKGNILERFSAQQFPDLHSELNLSSLELGDSALYFCASSVDGGESYNSPLHFGNGTRLTVT.

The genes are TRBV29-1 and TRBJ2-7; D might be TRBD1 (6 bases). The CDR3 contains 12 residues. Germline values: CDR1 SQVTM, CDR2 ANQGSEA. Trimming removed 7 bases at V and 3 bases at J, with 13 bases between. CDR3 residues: CSATQGIYEQYF. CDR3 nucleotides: TGCAGCGCAACCCAGGGGATCTACGAGCAGTACTTC.

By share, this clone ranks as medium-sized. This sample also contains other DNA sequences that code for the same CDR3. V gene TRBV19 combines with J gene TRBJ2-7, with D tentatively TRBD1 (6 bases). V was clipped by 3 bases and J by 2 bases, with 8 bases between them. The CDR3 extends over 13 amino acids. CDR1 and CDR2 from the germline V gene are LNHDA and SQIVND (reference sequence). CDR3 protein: CASSIAGAYEQYF. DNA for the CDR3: TGTGCCAGTAGTATTGCAGGGGCCTACGAGCAGTACTTC. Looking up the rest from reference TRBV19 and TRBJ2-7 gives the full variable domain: DGGITQSPKYLFRKEGQNVTLSCEQNLNHDAMYWYRQDPGQGLRLIYYSQIVNDFQKGDIAEGYSVSREKKESFPLTVTSAQKNPTAFYLCASSIAGAYEQYFGPGTRLTVT.

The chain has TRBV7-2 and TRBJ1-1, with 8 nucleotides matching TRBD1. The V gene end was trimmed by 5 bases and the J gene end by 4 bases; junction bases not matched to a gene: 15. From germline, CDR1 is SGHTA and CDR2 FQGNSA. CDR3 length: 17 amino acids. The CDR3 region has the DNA TGTGCCAGCAGCCCACCACGGACAGGGATTGATACCACTGAAGCTTTCTTT. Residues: CASSPPRTGIDTTEAFF.

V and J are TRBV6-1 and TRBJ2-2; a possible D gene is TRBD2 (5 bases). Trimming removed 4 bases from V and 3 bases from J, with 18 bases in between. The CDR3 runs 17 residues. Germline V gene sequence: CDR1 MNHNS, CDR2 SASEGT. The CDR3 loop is CASSVYRSSSYTGELFF. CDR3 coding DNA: TGTGCCAGCAGTGTATATAGGTCTAGCAGTTACACCGGGGAGCTGTTTTTT.

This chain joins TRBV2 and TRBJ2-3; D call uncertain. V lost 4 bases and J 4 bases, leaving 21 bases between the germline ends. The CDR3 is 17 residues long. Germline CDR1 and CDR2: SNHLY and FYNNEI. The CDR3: CASSVSKKERVSDTQYF. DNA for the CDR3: TGTGCCAGCAGTGTATCGAAAAAGGAGCGTGTTTCAGATACGCAGTATTTT.

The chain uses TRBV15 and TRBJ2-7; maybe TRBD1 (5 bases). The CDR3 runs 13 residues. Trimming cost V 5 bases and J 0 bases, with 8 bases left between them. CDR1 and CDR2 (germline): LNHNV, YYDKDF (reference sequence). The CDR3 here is CATSQDNSYEQYF. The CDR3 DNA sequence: TGTGCCACCAGCCAGGACAACTCCTACGAGCAGTACTTC.

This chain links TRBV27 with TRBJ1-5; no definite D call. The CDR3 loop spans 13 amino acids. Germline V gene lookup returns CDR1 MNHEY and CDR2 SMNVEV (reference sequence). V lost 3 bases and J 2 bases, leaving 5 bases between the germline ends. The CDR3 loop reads CASSLFGNQPQHF. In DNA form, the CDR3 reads TGTGCCAGCAGTTTGTTCGGCAATCAGCCCCAGCATTTT.

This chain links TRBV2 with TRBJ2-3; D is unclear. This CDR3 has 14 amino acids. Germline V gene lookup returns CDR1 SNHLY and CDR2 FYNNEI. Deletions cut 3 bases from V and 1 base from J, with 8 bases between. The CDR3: CASSDPVGTDTQYF. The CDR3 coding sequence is TGTGCCAGCAGTGACCCAGTGGGCACAGATACGCAGTATTTT.

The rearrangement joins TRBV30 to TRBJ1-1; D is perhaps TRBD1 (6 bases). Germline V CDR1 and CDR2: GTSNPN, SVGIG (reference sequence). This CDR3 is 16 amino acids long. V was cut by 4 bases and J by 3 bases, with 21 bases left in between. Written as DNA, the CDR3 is TGTGCCTGGACCAGGGGTATCTACACCTCGGACACTGAAGCTTTCTTT. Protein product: CAWTRGIYTSDTEAFF.

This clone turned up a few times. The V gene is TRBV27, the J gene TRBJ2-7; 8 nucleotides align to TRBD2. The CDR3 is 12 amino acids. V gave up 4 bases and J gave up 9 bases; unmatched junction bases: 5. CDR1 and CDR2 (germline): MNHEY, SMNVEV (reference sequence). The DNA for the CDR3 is TGTGCCAGCAGTTCCCCCGGGACTAGGCAGTACTTC. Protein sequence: CASSSPGTRQYF.

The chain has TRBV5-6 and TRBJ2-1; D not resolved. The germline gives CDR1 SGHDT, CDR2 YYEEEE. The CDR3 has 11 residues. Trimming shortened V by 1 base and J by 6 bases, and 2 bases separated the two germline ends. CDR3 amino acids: CASSLLNEQFF. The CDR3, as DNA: TGTGCCAGCAGCTTGCTCAATGAGCAGTTCTTC.

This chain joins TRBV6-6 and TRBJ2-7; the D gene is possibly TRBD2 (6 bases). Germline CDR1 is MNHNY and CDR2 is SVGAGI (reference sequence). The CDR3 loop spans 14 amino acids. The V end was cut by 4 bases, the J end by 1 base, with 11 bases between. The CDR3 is CASSWDSQSYEQYF. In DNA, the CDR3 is TGTGCCAGCAGTTGGGACTCGCAATCCTACGAGCAGTACTTC.

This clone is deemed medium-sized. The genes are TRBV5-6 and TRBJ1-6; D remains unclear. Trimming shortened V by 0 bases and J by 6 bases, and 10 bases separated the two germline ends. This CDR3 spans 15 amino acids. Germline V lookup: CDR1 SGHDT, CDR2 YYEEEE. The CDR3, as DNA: TGTGCCAGCAGCTTGGAGTCAGGATTTAATTCACCCCTCCACTTT. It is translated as CASSLESGFNSPLHF.

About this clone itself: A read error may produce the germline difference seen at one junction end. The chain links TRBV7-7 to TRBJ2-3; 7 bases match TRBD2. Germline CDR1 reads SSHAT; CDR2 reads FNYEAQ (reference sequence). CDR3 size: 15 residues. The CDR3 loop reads CASSLGTTNTDTQYF. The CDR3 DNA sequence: TGTGCTAGCAGCTTAGGGACTACAAACACAGATACGCAGTATTTT.

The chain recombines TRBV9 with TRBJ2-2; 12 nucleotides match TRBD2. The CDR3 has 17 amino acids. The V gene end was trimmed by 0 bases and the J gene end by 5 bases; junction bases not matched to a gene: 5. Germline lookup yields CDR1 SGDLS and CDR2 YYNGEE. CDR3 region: CASSVEFTSGGTGELFF. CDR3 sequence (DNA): TGTGCCAGCAGCGTAGAGTTCACTAGCGGGGGGACCGGGGAGCTGTTTTTT.

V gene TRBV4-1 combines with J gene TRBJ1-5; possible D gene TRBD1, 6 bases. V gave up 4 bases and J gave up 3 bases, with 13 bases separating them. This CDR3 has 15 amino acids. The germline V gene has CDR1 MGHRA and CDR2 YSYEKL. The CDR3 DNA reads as TGCGCCAGCAGCCGACAGGACGGGGCCAATCAGCCCCAGCATTTT. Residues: CASSRQDGANQPQHF.

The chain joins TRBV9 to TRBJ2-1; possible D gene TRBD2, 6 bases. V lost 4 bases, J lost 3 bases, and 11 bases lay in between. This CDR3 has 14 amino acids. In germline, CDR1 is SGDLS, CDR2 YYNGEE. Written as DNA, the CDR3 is TGTGCCAGCAGCCCCCGACTAGACTACAATGAGCAGTTCTTC. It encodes CASSPRLDYNEQFF.

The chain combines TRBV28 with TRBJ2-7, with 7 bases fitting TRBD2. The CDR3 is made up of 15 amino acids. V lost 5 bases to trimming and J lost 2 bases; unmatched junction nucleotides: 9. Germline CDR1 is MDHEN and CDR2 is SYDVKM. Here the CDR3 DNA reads TGTGCCAGCAGTGGGGCGGGGGTGAACCCCTACGAGCAGTACTTC. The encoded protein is CASSGAGVNPYEQYF.

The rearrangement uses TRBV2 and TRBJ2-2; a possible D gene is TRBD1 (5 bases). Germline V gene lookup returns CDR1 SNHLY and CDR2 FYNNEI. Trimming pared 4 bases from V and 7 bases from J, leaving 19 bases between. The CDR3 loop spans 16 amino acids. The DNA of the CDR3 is TGTGCCAGCAGTGGCCAAGGGGCAGGTATCGGCGGGGAGCTGTTTTTT. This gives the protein CASSGQGAGIGGELFF.

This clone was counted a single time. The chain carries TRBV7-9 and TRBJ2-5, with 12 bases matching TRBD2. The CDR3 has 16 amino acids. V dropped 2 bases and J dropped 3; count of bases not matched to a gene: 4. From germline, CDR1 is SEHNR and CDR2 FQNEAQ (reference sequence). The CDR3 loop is CASSLQRTSGEETQYF. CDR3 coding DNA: TGTGCCAGCAGCTTACAAAGGACTAGCGGGGAAGAGACCCAGTACTTC. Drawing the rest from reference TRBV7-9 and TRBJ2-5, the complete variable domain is DTGVSQNPRHKITKRGQNVTFRCDPISEHNRLYWYRQTLGQGPEFLTYFQNEAQLEKSRLLSDRFSAERPKGSFSTLEIQRTEQGDSAMYLCASSLQRTSGEETQYFGPGTRLLVL.